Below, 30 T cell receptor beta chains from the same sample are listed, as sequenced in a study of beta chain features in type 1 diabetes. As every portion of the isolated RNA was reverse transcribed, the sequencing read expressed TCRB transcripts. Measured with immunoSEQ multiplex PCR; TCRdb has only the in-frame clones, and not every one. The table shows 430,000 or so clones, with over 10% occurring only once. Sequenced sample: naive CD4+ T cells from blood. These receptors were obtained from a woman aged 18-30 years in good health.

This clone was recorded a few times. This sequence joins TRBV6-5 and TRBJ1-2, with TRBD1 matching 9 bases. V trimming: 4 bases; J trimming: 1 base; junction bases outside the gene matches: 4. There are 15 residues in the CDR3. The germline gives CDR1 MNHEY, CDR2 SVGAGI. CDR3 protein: CASSFRDRVNYGYTF. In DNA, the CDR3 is TGTGCCAGCAGTTTCCGGGACAGGGTTAACTATGGCTACACCTTC.

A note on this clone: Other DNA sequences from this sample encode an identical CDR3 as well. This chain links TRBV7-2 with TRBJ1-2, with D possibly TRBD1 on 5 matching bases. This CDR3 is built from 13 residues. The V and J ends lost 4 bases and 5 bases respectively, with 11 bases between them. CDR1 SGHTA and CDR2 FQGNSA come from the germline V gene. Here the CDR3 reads CASSSSGGYGYTF. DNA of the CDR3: TGTGCCAGCAGCTCCTCCGGGGGGTATGGCTACACCTTC.

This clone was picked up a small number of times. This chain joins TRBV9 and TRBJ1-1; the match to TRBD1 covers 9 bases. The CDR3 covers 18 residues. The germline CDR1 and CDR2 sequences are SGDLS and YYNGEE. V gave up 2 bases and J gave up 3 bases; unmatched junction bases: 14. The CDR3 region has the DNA TGTGCCAGCAGCGTCAGTCCCGGGACAGGGCCAGGGGACACTGAAGCTTTCTTT. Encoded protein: CASSVSPGTGPGDTEAFF.

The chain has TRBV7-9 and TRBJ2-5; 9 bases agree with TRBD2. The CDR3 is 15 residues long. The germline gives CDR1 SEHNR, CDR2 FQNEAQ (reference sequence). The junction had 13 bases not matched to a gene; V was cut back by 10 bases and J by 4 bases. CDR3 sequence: CAIEFLAGEGETQYF. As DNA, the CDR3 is TGTGCCATCGAATTCTTAGCGGGAGAGGGAGAGACCCAGTACTTC. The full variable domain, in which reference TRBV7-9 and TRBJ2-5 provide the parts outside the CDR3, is DTGVSQNPRHKITKRGQNVTFRCDPISEHNRLYWYRQTLGQGPEFLTYFQNEAQLEKSRLLSDRFSAERPKGSFSTLEIQRTEQGDSAMYLCAIEFLAGEGETQYFGPGTRLLVL.

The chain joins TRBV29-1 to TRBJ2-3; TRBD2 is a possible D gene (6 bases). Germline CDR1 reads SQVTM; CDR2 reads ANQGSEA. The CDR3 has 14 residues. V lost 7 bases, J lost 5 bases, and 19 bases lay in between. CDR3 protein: CSAAGPGEEDTQYF. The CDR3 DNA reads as TGCAGCGCCGCGGGGCCGGGAGAGGAAGATACGCAGTATTTT.

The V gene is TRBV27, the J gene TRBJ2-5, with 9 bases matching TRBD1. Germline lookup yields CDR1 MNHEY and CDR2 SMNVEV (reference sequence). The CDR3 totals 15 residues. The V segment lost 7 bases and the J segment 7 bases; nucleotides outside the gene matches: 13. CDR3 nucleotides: TGTGCCAGCACCGAAGGGACAGGGTTGGCTCGGACCCAGTACTTC. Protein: CASTEGTGLARTQYF.

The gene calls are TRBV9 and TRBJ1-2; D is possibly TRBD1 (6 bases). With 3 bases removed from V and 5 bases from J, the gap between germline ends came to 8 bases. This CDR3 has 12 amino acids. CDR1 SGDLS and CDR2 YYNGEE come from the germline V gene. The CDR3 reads CASSEQGYGYTF. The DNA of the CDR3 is TGTGCCAGCAGCGAACAGGGATATGGCTACACCTTC.

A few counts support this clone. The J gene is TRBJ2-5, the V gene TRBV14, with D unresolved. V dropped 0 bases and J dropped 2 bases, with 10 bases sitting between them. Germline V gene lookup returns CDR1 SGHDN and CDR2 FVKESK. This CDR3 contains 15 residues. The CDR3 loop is CASSQDPWAQETQYF. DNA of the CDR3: TGTGCCAGCAGCCAAGATCCTTGGGCACAAGAGACCCAGTACTTC.

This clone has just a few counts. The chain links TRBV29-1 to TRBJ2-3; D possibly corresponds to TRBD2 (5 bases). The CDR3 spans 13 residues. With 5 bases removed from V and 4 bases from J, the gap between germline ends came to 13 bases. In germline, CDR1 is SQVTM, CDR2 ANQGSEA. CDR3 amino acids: CSVLRGSADTQYF. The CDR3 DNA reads TGCAGCGTTCTTAGAGGGAGCGCAGATACGCAGTATTTT.

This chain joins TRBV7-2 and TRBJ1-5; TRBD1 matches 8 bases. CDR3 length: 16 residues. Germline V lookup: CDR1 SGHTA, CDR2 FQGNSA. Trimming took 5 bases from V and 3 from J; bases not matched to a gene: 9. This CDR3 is CASSLGSGQVNQPQHF. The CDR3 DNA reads TGTGCCAGCAGCCTCGGCTCGGGACAGGTCAATCAGCCCCAGCATTTT.

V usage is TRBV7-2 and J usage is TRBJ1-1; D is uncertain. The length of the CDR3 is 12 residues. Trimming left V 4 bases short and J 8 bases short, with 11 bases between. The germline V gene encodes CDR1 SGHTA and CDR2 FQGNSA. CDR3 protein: CASSSVGGEAFF. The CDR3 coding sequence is TGTGCCAGCAGCTCAGTTGGTGGAGAAGCTTTCTTT.

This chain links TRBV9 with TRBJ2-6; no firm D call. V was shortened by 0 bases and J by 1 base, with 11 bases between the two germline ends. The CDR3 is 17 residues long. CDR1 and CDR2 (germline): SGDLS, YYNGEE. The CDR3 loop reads CASSVATSKSGANVLTF. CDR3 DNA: TGTGCCAGCAGCGTAGCTACGTCAAAGTCTGGGGCCAACGTCCTGACTTTC.

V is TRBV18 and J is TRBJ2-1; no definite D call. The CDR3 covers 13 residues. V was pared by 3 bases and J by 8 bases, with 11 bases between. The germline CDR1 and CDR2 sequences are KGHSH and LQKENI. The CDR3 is CASSPWAGDEQFF. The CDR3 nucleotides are TGTGCCAGCTCACCCTGGGCTGGGGATGAGCAGTTCTTC.

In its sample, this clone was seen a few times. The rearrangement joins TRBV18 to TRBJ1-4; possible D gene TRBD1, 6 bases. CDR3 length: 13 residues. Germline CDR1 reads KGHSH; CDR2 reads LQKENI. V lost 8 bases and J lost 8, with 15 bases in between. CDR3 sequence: CASTRTDLEKLFF. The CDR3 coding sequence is TGTGCCAGCACGCGGACAGACCTAGAAAAACTGTTTTTT.

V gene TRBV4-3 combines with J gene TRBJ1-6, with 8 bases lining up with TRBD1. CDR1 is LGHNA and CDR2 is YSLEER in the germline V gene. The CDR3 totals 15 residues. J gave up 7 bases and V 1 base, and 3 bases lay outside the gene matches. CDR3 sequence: CASSQGQGRNSPLHF. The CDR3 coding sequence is TGCGCCAGCAGCCAAGGACAGGGGAGGAATTCACCCCTCCACTTT.

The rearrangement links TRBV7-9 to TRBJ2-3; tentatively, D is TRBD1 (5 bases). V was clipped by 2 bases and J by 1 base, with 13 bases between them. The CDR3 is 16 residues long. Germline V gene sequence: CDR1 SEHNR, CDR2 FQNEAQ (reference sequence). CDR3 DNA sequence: TGTGCCAGCAGCTTAAATTCCCAGGGTGGCACAGATACGCAGTATTTT. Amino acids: CASSLNSQGGTDTQYF.

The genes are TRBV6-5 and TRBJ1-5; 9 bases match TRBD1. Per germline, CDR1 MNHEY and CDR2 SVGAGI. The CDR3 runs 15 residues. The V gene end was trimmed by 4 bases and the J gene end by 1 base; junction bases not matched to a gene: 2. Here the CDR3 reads CASSSGTGSNQPQHF. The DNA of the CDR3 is TGTGCCAGCAGTTCCGGGACAGGGAGCAATCAGCCCCAGCATTTT.

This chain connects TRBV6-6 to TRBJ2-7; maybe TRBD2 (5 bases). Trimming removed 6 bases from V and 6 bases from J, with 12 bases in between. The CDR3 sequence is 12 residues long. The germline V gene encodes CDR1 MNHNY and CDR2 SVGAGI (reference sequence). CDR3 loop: CASRIGVSEQYF. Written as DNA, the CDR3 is TGTGCCAGCAGGATCGGGGTGTCCGAGCAGTACTTC.

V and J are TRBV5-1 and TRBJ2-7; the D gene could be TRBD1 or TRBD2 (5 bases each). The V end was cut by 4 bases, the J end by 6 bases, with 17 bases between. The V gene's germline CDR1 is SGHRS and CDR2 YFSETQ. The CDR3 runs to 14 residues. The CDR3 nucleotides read TGCGCCAGCAGCAAGGGACCCGGGCTAGGCGAGCAGTACTTC. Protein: CASSKGPGLGEQYF.

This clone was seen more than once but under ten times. CDR3 bases: TGCGCCAGCAGCTTCACGACTAGCGGGTACAATGAGCAGTTCTTC. This gives the protein CASSFTTSGYNEQFF. The chain is built from TRBV5-1 and TRBJ2-1; 10 bases line up with TRBD2. The CDR3 has 15 amino acids. V dropped 2 bases and J dropped 4; count of bases not matched to a gene: 3. The germline CDR1 and CDR2 sequences are SGHRS and YFSETQ.

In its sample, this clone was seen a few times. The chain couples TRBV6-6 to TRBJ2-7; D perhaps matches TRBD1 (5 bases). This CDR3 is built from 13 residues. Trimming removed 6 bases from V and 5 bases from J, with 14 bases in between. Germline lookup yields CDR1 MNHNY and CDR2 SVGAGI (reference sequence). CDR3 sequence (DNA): TGTGCCAGCAGGCTAACAGGCAACCACGAGCAGTACTTC. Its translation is CASRLTGNHEQYF.

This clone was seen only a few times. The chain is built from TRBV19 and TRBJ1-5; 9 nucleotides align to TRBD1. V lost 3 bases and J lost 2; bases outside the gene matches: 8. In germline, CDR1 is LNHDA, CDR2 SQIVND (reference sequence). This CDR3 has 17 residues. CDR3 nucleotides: TGTGCCAGTAGTATCCGGACAGGGGCAAGGGGCAATCAGCCCCAGCATTTT. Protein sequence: CASSIRTGARGNQPQHF.

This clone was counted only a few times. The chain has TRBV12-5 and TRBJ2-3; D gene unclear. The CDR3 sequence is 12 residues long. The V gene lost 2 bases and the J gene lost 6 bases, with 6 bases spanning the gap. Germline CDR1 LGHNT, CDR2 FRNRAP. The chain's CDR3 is CASGLSRDTQYF. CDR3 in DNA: TGTGCTAGTGGTTTGAGCCGGGATACGCAGTATTTT.

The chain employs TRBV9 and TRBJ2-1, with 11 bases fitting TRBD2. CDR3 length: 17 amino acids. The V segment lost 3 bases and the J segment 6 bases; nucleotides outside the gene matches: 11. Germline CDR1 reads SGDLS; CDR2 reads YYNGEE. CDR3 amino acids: CASSELAGALFANEQFF. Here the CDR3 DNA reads TGTGCCAGCAGCGAACTAGCGGGAGCCCTTTTTGCCAATGAGCAGTTCTTC.

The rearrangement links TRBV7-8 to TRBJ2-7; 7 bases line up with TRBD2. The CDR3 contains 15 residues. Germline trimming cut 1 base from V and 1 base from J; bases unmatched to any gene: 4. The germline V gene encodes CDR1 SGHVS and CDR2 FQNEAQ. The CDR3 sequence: CASSLVRTSSYEQYF. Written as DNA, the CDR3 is TGTGCCAGCAGCTTAGTAAGGACTAGTTCCTACGAGCAGTACTTC.

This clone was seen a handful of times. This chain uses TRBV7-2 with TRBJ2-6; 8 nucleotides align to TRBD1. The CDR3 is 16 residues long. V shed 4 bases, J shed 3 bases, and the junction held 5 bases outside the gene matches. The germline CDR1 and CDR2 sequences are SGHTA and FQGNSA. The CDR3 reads CASSSDRGGGANVLTF. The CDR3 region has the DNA TGTGCCAGCAGCTCCGACAGGGGTGGTGGGGCCAACGTCCTGACTTTC.

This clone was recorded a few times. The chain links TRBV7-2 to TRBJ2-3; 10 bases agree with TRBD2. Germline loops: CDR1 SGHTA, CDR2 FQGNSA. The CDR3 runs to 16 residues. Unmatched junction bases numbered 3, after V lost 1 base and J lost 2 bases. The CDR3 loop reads CASSLVGTSVTDTQYF. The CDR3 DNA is TGTGCCAGCAGCTTAGTAGGGACTAGCGTCACAGATACGCAGTATTTT.

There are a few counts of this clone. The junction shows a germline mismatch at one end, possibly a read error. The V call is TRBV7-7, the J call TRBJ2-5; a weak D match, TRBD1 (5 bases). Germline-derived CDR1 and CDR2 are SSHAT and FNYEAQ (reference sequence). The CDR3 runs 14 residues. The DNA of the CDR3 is TGTGCTAGCAGCTTAGCAGGGTGGGGAGAGACCCAGTACTTC. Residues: CASSLAGWGETQYF.

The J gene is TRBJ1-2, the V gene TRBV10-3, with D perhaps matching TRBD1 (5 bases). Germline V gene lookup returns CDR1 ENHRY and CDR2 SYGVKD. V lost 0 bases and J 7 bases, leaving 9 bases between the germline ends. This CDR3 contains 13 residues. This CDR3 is CAISESGTTGYTF. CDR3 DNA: TGTGCCATCAGTGAGTCCGGGACGACTGGCTACACCTTC.

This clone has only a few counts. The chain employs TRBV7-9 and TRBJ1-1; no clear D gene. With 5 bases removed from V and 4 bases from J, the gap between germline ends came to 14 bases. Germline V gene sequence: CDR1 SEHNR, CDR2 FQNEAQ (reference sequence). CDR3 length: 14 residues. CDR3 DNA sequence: TGTGCCAGCAGCGCCAGCGGGAGGTTCACTGAAGCTTTCTTT. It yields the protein CASSASGRFTEAFF.